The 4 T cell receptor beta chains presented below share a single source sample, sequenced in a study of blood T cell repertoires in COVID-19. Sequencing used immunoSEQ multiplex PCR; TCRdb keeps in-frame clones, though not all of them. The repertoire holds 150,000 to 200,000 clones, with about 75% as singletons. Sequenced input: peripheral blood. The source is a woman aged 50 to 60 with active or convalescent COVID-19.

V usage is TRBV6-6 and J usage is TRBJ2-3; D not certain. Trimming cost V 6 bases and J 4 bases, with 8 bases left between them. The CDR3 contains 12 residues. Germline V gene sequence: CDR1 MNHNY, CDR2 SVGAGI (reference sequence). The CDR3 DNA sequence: TGTGCCAGCAGCCTCCCTTCAGATACGCAGTATTTT. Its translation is CASSLPSDTQYF.

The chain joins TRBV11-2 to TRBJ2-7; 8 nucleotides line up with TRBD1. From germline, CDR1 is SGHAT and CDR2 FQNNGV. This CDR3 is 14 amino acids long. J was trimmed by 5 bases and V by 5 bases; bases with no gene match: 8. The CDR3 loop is CASSQTGVINEQYF. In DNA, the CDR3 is TGTGCCAGCAGCCAGACAGGGGTGATCAACGAGCAGTACTTC.

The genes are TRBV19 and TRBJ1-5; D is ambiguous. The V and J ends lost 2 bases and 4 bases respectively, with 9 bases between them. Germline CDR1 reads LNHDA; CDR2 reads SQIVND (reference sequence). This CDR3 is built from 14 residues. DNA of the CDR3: TGTGCCAGTAGTATACTCGGAGAAAATCAGCCCCAGCATTTT. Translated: CASSILGENQPQHF.

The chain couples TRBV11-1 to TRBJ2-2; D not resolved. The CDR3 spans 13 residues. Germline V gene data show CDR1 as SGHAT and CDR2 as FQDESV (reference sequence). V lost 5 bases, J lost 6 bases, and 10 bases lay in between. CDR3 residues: CASSPEMAGELFF. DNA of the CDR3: TGTGCCAGCAGCCCGGAGATGGCCGGGGAGCTGTTTTTT.